These T cell receptor beta chains were read from a single sample in a study of shared clonotypes between healthy human individuals. Data came from immunoSEQ multiplex PCR; TCRdb stores just in-frame clones and leaves some out. The profile shows approximately 2,200,000 clones, 85% to 95% of them singletons. Sequencing was done on a sample of naive CD8+ T cells from PBMCs. Receptors originate from a man aged 18-30 years in good health. Some clones in this sample may be carry-over from other donors' samples. The CDR3 runs from the conserved cysteine through the conserved F or W. A D gene is named only where the DNA matches it firmly. Where a row states a size, it is once, few, many or the class of an expanded clone; other rows omit it.

D	size	V	length	J	CDR3	DNA
TRBD1	-	TRBV5-1	16	TRBJ2-7	CASTPARDRGSGEQYF	TGCGCCAGCACCCCCGCCCGGGACAGGGGCTCAGGCGAGCAGTACTTC
-	-	TRBV11-2	12	TRBJ2-3	CASRQGGFAQYF	TGTGCCAGCAGGCAAGGGGGTTTTGCGCAGTATTTT
-	-	TRBV7-9	13	TRBJ1-1	CASSPLRWAGAFF	TGTGCCAGCAGCCCCCTTAGGTGGGCCGGAGCTTTCTTT
-	once	TRBV20-1	10	TRBJ2-7	CSARTYEQYF	TGCAGTGCCAGGACCTACGAGCAGTACTTC
-	-	TRBV4-1	12	TRBJ1-6	CASSQNYSPLHF	TGCGCCAGCAGCCAAAACTATTCACCCCTCCACTTT
TRBD1	-	TRBV29-1	17	TRBJ1-2	CSVAGVWGQGENNGYTF	TGCAGCGTTGCAGGGGTGTGGGGACAGGGAGAAAATAATGGCTACACCTTC
-	-	TRBV7-8	19	TRBJ1-1	CASSEMPRGPESMNTEAFF	TGTGCCAGCAGCGAAATGCCCCGGGGACCCGAGTCGATGAACACTGAAGCTTTCTTT
-	-	TRBV13	16	TRBJ2-3	CASSILTGRGTDTQYF	TGTGCCAGCAGCATCCTGACAGGGAGGGGCACAGATACGCAGTATTTT
-	-	TRBV7-9	14	TRBJ2-5	CASSYEVGRGTQYF	TGTGCCAGCAGTTATGAGGTGGGACGGGGGACCCAGTACTTC
-	once	TRBV6-6	13	TRBJ2-2	CASSSAIAGELFF	TGTGCCAGCAGTTCAGCGATCGCCGGGGAGCTGTTTTTT
-	-	TRBV19	14	TRBJ2-7	CASSMVGPTYEQYF	TGTGCCAGTAGTATGGTGGGGCCCACCTACGAGCAGTACTTC
-	-	TRBV7-2	16	TRBJ2-2	CASSWPEGGSTGELFF	TGTGCCAGCAGCTGGCCAGAGGGTGGAAGCACCGGGGAGCTGTTTTTT
TRBD1	-	TRBV4-1	16	TRBJ1-5	CASSQGTGNLNQPQHF	TGCGCCAGCAGCCAAGGGACAGGGAACTTAAATCAGCCCCAGCATTTT
-	-	TRBV27	13	TRBJ2-3	CASRTRSADTQYF	TGTGCCAGCCGGACCAGGAGTGCAGATACGCAGTATTTT
-	few	TRBV7-9	15	TRBJ1-1	CASSPTLGGDIEAFF	TGTGCCAGCAGCCCAACCCTGGGGGGCGACATTGAAGCTTTCTTT
-	once	TRBV7-9	16	TRBJ2-1	CASSGRGAGGLHEQFF	TGTGCCAGCAGTGGCAGGGGGGCGGGAGGCTTACACGAGCAGTTCTTC
-	-	TRBV7-9	16	TRBJ2-3	CASSLGDAASTDTQYF	TGTGCCAGCAGCTTAGGGGACGCGGCTAGCACAGATACGCAGTATTTT
TRBD1	-	TRBV28	13	TRBJ2-7	CASSLLTGIEQYF	TGTGCCAGCAGTTTGTTGACAGGGATTGAGCAGTACTTC
TRBD1	-	TRBV28	14	TRBJ1-5	CASSYGQGYQPQHF	TGTGCCAGCAGTTACGGACAGGGGTATCAGCCCCAGCATTTT
TRBD2	-	TRBV7-2	16	TRBJ2-3	CASSPSGFTSTDTQYF	TGTGCCAGCAGCCCTAGCGGGTTTACTAGCACAGATACGCAGTATTTT
-	-	TRBV9	13	TRBJ1-5	CASSPSWSQPQHF	TGTGCCAGCAGCCCTTCTTGGAGTCAGCCCCAGCATTTT
-	-	TRBV19	18	TRBJ2-2	CASATGTAPTPNTGELFF	TGTGCCAGCGCTACCGGGACGGCGCCTACCCCGAACACCGGGGAGCTGTTTTTT
TRBD1	-	TRBV7-6	16	TRBJ2-1	CASSATGKSSYNEQFF	TGTGCCAGCAGCGCGACAGGGAAGAGCTCCTACAATGAGCAGTTCTTC
-	-	TRBV2	14	TRBJ2-1	CASGTAGVDIEQFF	TGTGCCAGCGGTACGGCAGGGGTGGACATTGAGCAGTTCTTC
-	-	TRBV13	14	TRBJ2-7	CASSTSQGSYEQYF	TGTGCCAGCAGCACCAGTCAGGGGTCCTACGAGCAGTACTTC
TRBD1	-	TRBV12-5	14	TRBJ1-2	CASGRTGLDYGYTF	TGTGCTAGTGGTCGGACAGGGTTAGACTATGGCTACACCTTC
-	-	TRBV15	16	TRBJ2-7	CATSRATTGTTYEQYF	TGTGCCACCAGCAGAGCTACAACCGGGACCACCTACGAGCAGTACTTC
-	-	TRBV7-3	12	TRBJ2-1	CASSLGENEQFF	TGTGCCAGCAGCTTAGGCGAAAATGAGCAGTTCTTC
TRBD1	-	TRBV19	15	TRBJ1-5	CASSAWTGDNQPQHF	TGTGCCAGTAGTGCGTGGACAGGGGACAATCAGCCCCAGCATTTT
-	-	TRBV5-1	12	TRBJ2-3	CASSPGTDTQYF	TGCGCCAGCAGCCCAGGCACAGATACGCAGTATTTT
TRBD1	-	TRBV28	14	TRBJ2-7	CASRQRQGTYEQYF	TGTGCCAGCAGACAAAGACAGGGAACCTACGAGCAGTACTTC
-	-	TRBV4-1	12	TRBJ2-7	CASSQSAAEQYF	TGCGCCAGCAGCCAGTCCGCGGCTGAGCAGTACTTC
-	-	TRBV5-1	15	TRBJ2-7	CASSFTGTSPQEQYF	TGCGCCAGCAGCTTTACCGGGACCTCTCCCCAGGAGCAGTACTTC
TRBD2	-	TRBV28	17	TRBJ2-3	CASTPPGTSGNTDTQYF	TGTGCCAGCACCCCGCCCGGCACTAGCGGCAACACAGATACGCAGTATTTT
-	-	TRBV2	16	TRBJ2-4	CASSAGQGYAKNIQYF	TGTGCCAGCAGTGCGGGGCAGGGGTACGCCAAAAACATTCAGTACTTC
TRBD1	few	TRBV4-1	13	TRBJ1-1	CASSQTGEGEAFF	TGCGCCAGCAGCCAGACAGGGGAAGGTGAAGCTTTCTTT
TRBD1	-	TRBV6-6	16	TRBJ1-2	CASSGPGQYSNYGYTF	TGTGCCAGCAGTGGTCCGGGACAGTACTCTAACTATGGCTACACCTTC
-	-	TRBV2	16	TRBJ2-3	CASTETGTYSTDTQYF	TGTGCCAGCACTGAGACCGGGACCTACAGCACAGATACGCAGTATTTT
TRBD1	-	TRBV27	15	TRBJ1-1	CASRNRGVGNTEAFF	TGTGCCAGCCGAAACAGGGGGGTAGGAAACACTGAAGCTTTCTTT
TRBD1	once	TRBV28	15	TRBJ2-2	CASSQDRGGTGELFF	TGTGCCAGCAGCCAGGACAGGGGGGGCACCGGGGAGCTGTTTTTT
-	-	TRBV15	18	TRBJ1-4	CATSGDPGFVLPGEKLFF	TGTGCCACCAGCGGAGACCCGGGCTTTGTCCTACCGGGGGAAAAACTGTTTTTT
-	once	TRBV28	14	TRBJ1-1	CASSFGPGYTEAFF	TGTGCCAGCAGTTTTGGGCCAGGGTACACTGAAGCTTTCTTT
-	-	TRBV7-8	14	TRBJ2-1	CASSLDKGYNEQFF	TGTGCCAGCAGCTTGGATAAGGGTTACAATGAGCAGTTCTTC
-	-	TRBV4-2	18	TRBJ2-6	CASSQDPGEVSGANVLTF	TGTGCCAGCAGCCAAGATCCGGGGGAGGTTTCTGGGGCCAACGTCCTGACTTTC
-	-	TRBV19	14	TRBJ2-7	CASSSSERLGEQYF	TGTGCCAGTAGTAGCTCGGAGAGGCTTGGGGAGCAGTACTTC
-	-	TRBV27	16	TRBJ2-7	CASSLSPRERPYEQYF	TGTGCCAGCAGTTTATCGCCCAGGGAGCGCCCCTACGAGCAGTACTTC
-	-	TRBV5-6	14	TRBJ2-7	CASSDEQGSGEQYF	TGTGCCAGCAGCGATGAACAGGGTTCAGGCGAGCAGTACTTC
-	-	TRBV27	17	TRBJ2-1	CASSTVFLRASYNEQFF	TGTGCCAGCAGTACTGTATTCCTACGGGCTTCCTACAATGAGCAGTTCTTC
-	-	TRBV10-2	16	TRBJ1-5	CASRSTGFRGNQPQHF	TGCGCCAGCAGAAGTACAGGGTTTAGAGGCAATCAGCCCCAGCATTTT
-	-	TRBV2	14	TRBJ1-1	CASSNHRGGTEAFF	TGTGCCAGCAGTAACCACCGGGGGGGCACTGAAGCTTTCTTT